A single sample gave rise to the 18 T cell receptor beta chains below, sequenced in a study of blood T cells in healthy people across ages. A J-beta primer mix and a sample-barcoded 5' primer were used in a second PCR of about 7 to 11 cycles. TCRdb reprocessed the 5' RACE reads via MiXCR and lists one record per CDR3 protein. The data show approximately 790,000 distinct CDR3 sequences, less than 80% seen once. The sequenced sample consisted of blood. The origin of the receptors is a young man in good health.

This CDR3 reads CASSPWQGGYEQYF. CDR3 bases: TGTGCCAGCAGCCCATGGCAAGGGGGCTACGAGCAGTACTTC. This chain uses TRBV7-2 with TRBJ2-7; D possibly corresponds to TRBD1 (6 bases). Germline V CDR1 and CDR2: SGHTA, FQGNSA. The V end lost 5 bases, the J end lost 3 bases, and 14 bases lay between the germline ends. The CDR3 contains 14 residues.

The chain uses TRBV15 and TRBJ2-1; no clear D. Trimming stripped 1 base from V and 4 bases from J, with 5 bases between. The germline gives CDR1 LNHNV, CDR2 YYDKDF (reference sequence). The CDR3 runs to 13 residues. This chain's CDR3 is CATSRVGYNEQFF. CDR3 DNA: TGTGCCACCAGCAGAGTTGGGTACAATGAGCAGTTCTTC.

The chain carries TRBV7-2 and TRBJ2-7; no clear D. CDR1 SGHTA and CDR2 FQGNSA come from the germline V gene. The length of the CDR3 is 12 residues. Trimming cost V 6 bases and J 4 bases, with 10 bases left between them. The CDR3 DNA reads TGTGCCAGCAGTCGTGTCCCATACGAGCAGTACTTC. It specifies CASSRVPYEQYF. The entire variable domain, with the rest obtained from reference TRBV7-2 and TRBJ2-7, is as follows: GAGVSQSPSNKVTEKGKDVELRCDPISGHTALYWYRQSLGQGLEFLIYFQGNSAPDKSGLPSDRFSAERTGGSVSTLTIQRTQQEDSAVYLCASSRVPYEQYFGPGTRLTVT.

This clonotype has only a few counts. The chain couples TRBV7-9 to TRBJ1-6; D uncertain. V dropped 3 bases and J dropped 5 bases, with 11 bases sitting between them. The CDR3 sequence is 15 residues long. CDR1 is SEHNR, CDR2 FQNEAQ, per germline (reference sequence). DNA of the CDR3: TGTGCCAGCAGCTTGGGAATAGAACATAATTCACCCCTCCACTTT. This sequence encodes CASSLGIEHNSPLHF.

This clonotype has only one observation. CDR3 sequence reads: CAITPGQTGEQYF. The CDR3 DNA reads as TGTGCCATCACCCCGGGACAAACGGGCGAGCAGTACTTC. The chain employs TRBV2 and TRBJ2-7, with D tentatively TRBD1 (6 bases). The length of the CDR3 is 13 residues. The V and J ends lost 10 bases and 6 bases respectively, with 19 bases between them. CDR1 SNHLY and CDR2 FYNNEI come from the germline V gene.

The J gene is TRBJ2-5, the V gene TRBV15; D may match TRBD1 or TRBD2 (5 bases each). Germline CDR1 reads LNHNV; CDR2 reads YYDKDF (reference sequence). The CDR3 is 13 residues long. V lost 7 bases and J 0 bases, leaving 9 bases between the germline ends. The CDR3 nucleotides read TGTGCCACCAAGGGACGGAACCAAGAGACCCAGTACTTC. This encodes CATKGRNQETQYF.

This clonotype was seen more than once but under ten times. The chain uses TRBV12-3 or TRBV12-4 and TRBJ2-7; possible D gene TRBD1, 6 bases. V dropped 6 bases and J dropped 5 bases, with 20 bases sitting between them. CDR3 length: 15 residues. In nucleotides, the CDR3 is TGTGCCAGCAGCCTAGCCGGGACAAAATGGGACGAGCAGTACTTC. As protein: CASSLAGTKWDEQYF.

DNA for the CDR3: TGTGCCAGCAGTCCCGGGACTAGAGGAGAGACCCAGTACTTC. Amino acids: CASSPGTRGETQYF. This sequence joins TRBV7-9 and TRBJ2-5; 8 nucleotides align to TRBD2. J lost 4 bases, V lost 6 bases, and 7 bases had no gene match. Germline V gene data show CDR1 as SEHNR and CDR2 as FQNEAQ (reference sequence). The CDR3 consists of 14 residues.

This rearrangement joins TRBV18 to TRBJ2-7; D is ambiguous. The CDR3 runs to 15 residues. Germline lookup yields CDR1 KGHSH and CDR2 LQKENI. V was trimmed by 2 bases and J by 0 bases, leaving 11 bases between them. The CDR3 loop reads CASSPSQTSSYEQYF. In nucleotides, the CDR3 is TGTGCCAGCTCACCAAGCCAGACCAGCTCCTACGAGCAGTACTTC.

J is TRBJ2-3 and V is TRBV9, with D unclear. Germline V gene data show CDR1 as SGDLS and CDR2 as YYNGEE. This CDR3 contains 14 residues. The V end lost 4 bases, the J end lost 6 bases, and 15 bases lay between the germline ends. The CDR3 sequence: CASSLQPPGDTQYF. For the CDR3, the DNA is TGTGCCAGCAGCCTCCAGCCCCCCGGGGATACGCAGTATTTT.

The chain combines TRBV2 with TRBJ2-4; a possible D gene is TRBD2 (6 bases). This CDR3 has 17 amino acids. The germline V gene encodes CDR1 SNHLY and CDR2 FYNNEI. Trimming took 3 bases from V and 0 from J, leaving 15 bases between them. The CDR3 here is CASSDRRVCTAKNIQYF. DNA of the CDR3: TGTGCCAGCAGTGATCGGAGGGTATGTACAGCCAAAAACATTCAGTACTTC.

This clonotype was seen only a few times. The rearrangement uses TRBV10-3 and TRBJ2-3, with D unresolved. There are 14 residues in the CDR3. Germline V gives CDR1 ENHRY, CDR2 SYGVKD. V lost 2 bases and J lost 2, with 8 bases in between. The chain's CDR3 is CAISEHSNTDTQYF. CDR3 nucleotides: TGTGCCATCAGTGAGCACTCAAACACAGATACGCAGTATTTT.

The J gene is TRBJ2-1, the V gene TRBV7-6; D not resolved. V dropped 3 bases and J dropped 10 bases, with 16 bases sitting between them. CDR3 length: 14 residues. Per the germline V gene, CDR1 is SGHVS and CDR2 is FNYEAQ. The CDR3 nucleotides are TGTGCCAGCAGCTTCGGACGGCAATCCTACGAGCAGTTCTTC. Amino acid sequence: CASSFGRQSYEQFF. Combining the CDR3 with reference TRBV7-6 and TRBJ2-1 gives the whole variable domain GAGVSQSPRYKVTKRGQDVALRCDPISGHVSLYWYRQALGQGPEFLTYFNYEAQQDKSGLPNDRFSAERPEGSISTLTIQRTEQRDSAMYRCASSFGRQSYEQFFGPGTRLTVL.

The chain has TRBV7-3 and TRBJ2-7, with 8 bases fitting TRBD1. The CDR3 runs to 14 residues. Germline V gene lookup returns CDR1 SGHTA and CDR2 FQGTGA. The junction had 5 bases not matched to a gene; V was cut back by 5 bases and J by 2 bases. The CDR3 nucleotides are TGTGCCAGCAGCACCCAGACAGGGGCCTACGAGCAGTACTTC. Its protein product is CASSTQTGAYEQYF.

A few counts support this clonotype. The V call is TRBV24-1, the J call TRBJ2-5; 7 bases line up with TRBD2. The J segment lost 5 bases and the V segment lost 2 bases, leaving 7 bases of the junction unmatched. The V gene's germline CDR1 is KGHDR and CDR2 SFDVKD. The CDR3 has 15 amino acids. The CDR3 spells CATSDSRGGMETQYF. CDR3 nucleotide sequence: TGTGCCACCAGTGATTCCCGGGGAGGGATGGAGACCCAGTACTTC.

V is TRBV11-1 and J is TRBJ1-2; 7 bases line up with TRBD1. The CDR3 is 15 residues long. V gave up 5 bases and J gave up 0 bases; unmatched junction bases: 6. The germline V gene encodes CDR1 SGHAT and CDR2 FQDESV (reference sequence). This CDR3 is CASSPEGQPNYGYTF. The CDR3 DNA reads TGTGCCAGCAGCCCAGAGGGACAGCCTAACTATGGCTACACCTTC.

The chain is built from TRBV20-1 and TRBJ2-1; tentatively, D is TRBD2 (7 bases). V was cut by 4 bases and J by 0 bases, with 16 bases left in between. The CDR3 extends over 16 amino acids. Germline V lookup: CDR1 DFQATT, CDR2 SNEGSKA (reference sequence). The CDR3 nucleotides read TGCAGTGCTACCGGGGGGCGGGGGAGCTCCTACAATGAGCAGTTCTTC. The encoded protein is CSATGGRGSSYNEQFF.

The count of this clonotype is one. Sequence at one end of the junction differs from germline and may be a read error. The CDR3 DNA sequence: TGTGCCTGCAGCTCTCTCCTGAGGGGCCAAGAGACCCAGTACTTC. Residues: CACSSLLRGQETQYF. The chain uses TRBV5-5 and TRBJ2-5; tentatively, D is TRBD1 or TRBD2 (5 bases each). The germline CDR1 and CDR2 sequences are SGHKS and YYEKEE (reference sequence). This CDR3 comprises 15 residues.